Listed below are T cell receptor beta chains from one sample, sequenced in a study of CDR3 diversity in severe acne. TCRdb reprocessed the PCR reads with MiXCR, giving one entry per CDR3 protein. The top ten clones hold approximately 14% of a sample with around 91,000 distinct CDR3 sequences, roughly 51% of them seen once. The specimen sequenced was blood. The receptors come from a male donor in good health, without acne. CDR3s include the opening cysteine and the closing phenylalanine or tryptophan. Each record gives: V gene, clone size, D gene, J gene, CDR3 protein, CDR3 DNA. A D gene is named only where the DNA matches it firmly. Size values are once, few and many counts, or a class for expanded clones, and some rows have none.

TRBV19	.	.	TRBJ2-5	CASSTTTQETQYF	TGTGCCAGTAGTACGACAACCCAAGAGACCCAGTACTTC
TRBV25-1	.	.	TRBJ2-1	CASSLTSYEQFF	TGTGCCAGCAGTCTGACAAGCTACGAGCAGTTCTTC
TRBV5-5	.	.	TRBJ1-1	CASSFTGALEAFF	TGTGCCAGCAGCTTCACGGGAGCCCTGGAAGCTTTCTTT
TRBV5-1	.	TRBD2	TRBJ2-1	CASRAGTSGSYNEQFF	TGCGCCAGCAGAGCCGGGACTAGCGGGAGTTACAATGAGCAGTTCTTC
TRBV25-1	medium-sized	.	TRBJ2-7	CASSESTEISSYEQYF	TGTGCCAGCAGTGAATCGACTGAAATTAGCTCCTACGAGCAGTACTTC
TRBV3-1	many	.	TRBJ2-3	CASSRDTRTDTQYF	TGTGCCAGCAGCCGGGACACCCGCACAGATACGCAGTATTTT
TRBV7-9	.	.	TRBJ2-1	CASSGQGNEQFF	TGTGCCAGCAGCGGGCAGGGCAATGAGCAGTTCTTC
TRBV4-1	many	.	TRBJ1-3	CASSQADRSDGNTIYF	TGCGCCAGCAGCCAAGCTGACAGGTCGGATGGAAACACCATATATTTT
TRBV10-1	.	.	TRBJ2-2	CASSASITGELFF	TGCGCCAGCAGTGCTTCGATTACCGGGGAGCTGTTTTTT
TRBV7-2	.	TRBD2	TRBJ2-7	CASSFLSGREGEQYF	TGTGCCAGCAGCTTCCTTAGCGGGAGAGAAGGCGAGCAGTACTTC
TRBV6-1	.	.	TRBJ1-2	CASSEWGGGRSYFDYGYTF	TGTGCCAGCAGTGAATGGGGGGGGGGCAGGTCTTATTTTGACTATGGCTACACCTTC
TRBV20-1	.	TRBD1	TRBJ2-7	CSAPRGTGGDEQYF	TGCAGTGCTCCCCGCGGGACAGGGGGAGACGAGCAGTACTTC
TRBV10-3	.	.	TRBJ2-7	CAISDRSKRLTEEQYF	TGTGCCATCAGTGACCGGTCAAAGCGATTGACAGAAGAGCAGTACTTC
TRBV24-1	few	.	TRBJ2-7	CATSDPPSYEQYF	TGTGCCACCAGTGACCCGCCCTCCTACGAGCAGTACTTC
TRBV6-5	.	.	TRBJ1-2	CASTVYGAVYGYTF	TGTGCCAGCACTGTCTATGGGGCGGTCTATGGCTACACCTTC
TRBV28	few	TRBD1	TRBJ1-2	CASSLKGAYGYTF	TGTGCCAGCAGTTTAAAGGGGGCCTATGGCTACACCTTC
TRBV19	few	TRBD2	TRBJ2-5	CASSILAGEGETQYF	TGTGCCAGTAGTATCTTAGCGGGCGAGGGAGAGACCCAGTACTTC
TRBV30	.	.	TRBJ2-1	CAWSGDSSYNEQFF	TGTGCCTGGAGTGGGGACTCCTCCTACAATGAGCAGTTCTTC
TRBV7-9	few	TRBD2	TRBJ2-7	CASSQDTSGLAGGNEQYF	TGTGCCAGCAGCCAAGATACCTCCGGACTAGCGGGAGGGAACGAGCAGTACTTC
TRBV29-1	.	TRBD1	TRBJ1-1	CSVEGGTGGKAFF	TGCAGCGTTGAAGGAGGGACAGGGGGCAAAGCTTTCTTT
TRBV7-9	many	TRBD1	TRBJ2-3	CASSRDRYKRNEQYF	TGTGCCAGCAGCAGGGACAGGTACAAACGCAATGAGCAGTATTTT
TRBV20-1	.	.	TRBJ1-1	CSALKKEAFF	TGCAGTGCGTTAAAGAAAGAAGCTTTCTTT
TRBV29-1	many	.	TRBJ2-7	CSVQGGEGFYEQYF	TGCAGCGTTCAGGGCGGAGAGGGGTTCTACGAGCAGTACTTC
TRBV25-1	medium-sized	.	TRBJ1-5	CASSESTGSGQPQHF	TGTGCCAGCAGTGAATCAACAGGCTCGGGTCAGCCCCAGCATTTT
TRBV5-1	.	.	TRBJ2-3	CASSFKGGRSYNEQYF	TGCGCCAGCAGCTTCAAAGGGGGGAGGTCCTACAATGAGCAGTATTTT
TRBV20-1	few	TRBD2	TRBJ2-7	CSARDPGLAGVYEQYF	TGCAGTGCTAGAGATCCGGGACTAGCGGGAGTCTACGAGCAGTACTTC
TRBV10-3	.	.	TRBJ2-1	CAISDSGLPTQFF	TGTGCCATCAGTGATTCGGGGTTACCGACCCAGTTCTTC
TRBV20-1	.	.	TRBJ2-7	CSARATGEQYF	TGCAGTGCTAGAGCTACAGGGGAGCAGTACTTC
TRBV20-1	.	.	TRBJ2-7	CSAGPRLSYEQYF	TGCAGTGCCGGACCCCGACTCTCCTACGAGCAGTACTTC
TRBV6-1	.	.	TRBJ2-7	CASSERAEGALEQYF	TGTGCCAGCAGTGAAAGAGCGGAGGGGGCGCTCGAGCAGTACTTC
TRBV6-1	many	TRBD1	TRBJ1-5	CASSVTGIYSNQPQHF	TGTGCCAGCAGCGTGACAGGGATCTATAGCAATCAGCCCCAGCATTTT
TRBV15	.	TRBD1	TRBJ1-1	CASSPSRGMETEAFF	TGTGCCAGCAGCCCCAGCAGGGGGATGGAAACTGAAGCTTTCTTT
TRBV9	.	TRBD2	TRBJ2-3	CASSVGLAELTDTQYF	TGTGCCAGCAGCGTGGGACTAGCGGAGTTAACAGATACGCAGTATTTT
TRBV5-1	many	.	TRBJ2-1	CASSSVTYLDYNEQFF	TGCGCCAGCAGCTCCGTGACCTACCTAGACTACAATGAGCAGTTCTTC
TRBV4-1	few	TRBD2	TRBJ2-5	CASSHYGGAGETQYF	TGCGCCAGCAGCCATTACGGGGGGGCCGGAGAGACCCAGTACTTC
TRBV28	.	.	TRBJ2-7	CASRTGGSGPRGQYF	TGTGCCAGCAGGACAGGCGGGAGTGGTCCTAGGGGGCAGTACTTC
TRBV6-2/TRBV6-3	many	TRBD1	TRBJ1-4	CASRDRGLYSTNEKLFF	TGTGCCAGTAGGGACAGGGGGCTATACTCAACTAATGAAAAACTGTTTTTT
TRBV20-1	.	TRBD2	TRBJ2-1	CSARETSGSSYIGEQFF	TGTAGTGCTAGAGAAACTAGCGGGAGCAGTTATATAGGGGAGCAGTTCTTC
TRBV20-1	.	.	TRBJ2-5	CSARDFQYF	TGCAGTGCTAGAGATTTCCAGTACTTC
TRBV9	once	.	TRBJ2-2	CASRGSQNTGELFF	TGTGCCTCCAGGGGCTCGCAGAACACCGGGGAGCTGTTTTTT
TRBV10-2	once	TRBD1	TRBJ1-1	CASSEQGAGTEAFF	TGCGCCAGCAGTGAGCAGGGGGCAGGTACTGAAGCTTTCTTT
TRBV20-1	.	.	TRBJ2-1	CSAFRDYEQFF	TGCAGTGCCTTTCGGGACTATGAGCAGTTCTTC
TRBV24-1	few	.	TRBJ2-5	CATSKTRWSETQYF	TGTGCCACCAGTAAAACTCGGTGGAGTGAGACCCAGTACTTC
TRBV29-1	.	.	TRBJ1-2	CSVGTGTYGYTF	TGCAGCGTTGGAACAGGGACCTATGGCTACACCTTC
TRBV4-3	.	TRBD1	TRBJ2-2	CASSQTGTGNGGELFF	TGCGCCAGCAGCCAAACCGGGACAGGGAACGGCGGGGAGCTGTTTTTT
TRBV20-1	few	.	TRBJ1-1	CSALRQNTEAFF	TGCAGTGCTCTCCGACAGAACACTGAAGCTTTCTTT
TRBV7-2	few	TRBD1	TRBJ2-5	CASSLIGQGPQETQYF	TGTGCCAGCAGCTTGATTGGACAGGGGCCGCAGGAGACCCAGTACTTC
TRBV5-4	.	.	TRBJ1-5	CASSLRGYSNQPQHF	TGTGCCAGCAGCTTGCGGGGGTATAGCAATCAGCCCCAGCATTTT
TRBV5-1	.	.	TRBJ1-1	CASSLGGGAKTEAFF	TGCGCCAGCAGCTTGGGCGGGGGCGCGAAAACTGAAGCTTTCTTT
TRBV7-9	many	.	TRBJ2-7	CASSLLLGQYF	TGTGCCAGCAGCTTACTCCTAGGGCAGTACTTC
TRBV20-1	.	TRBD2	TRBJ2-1	CSAETSGMYNEQFF	TGCAGTGCTGAGACTAGCGGGATGTACAATGAGCAGTTCTTC
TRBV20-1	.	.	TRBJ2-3	CSLGTDTQYF	TGCAGCTTGGGTACGGATACGCAGTATTTT
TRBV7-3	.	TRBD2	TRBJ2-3	CAWSGTSGRGDTQYF	TGTGCCTGGAGTGGGACTAGCGGGAGAGGCGATACGCAGTATTTT
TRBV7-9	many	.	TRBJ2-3	CASSLQNTDTQYF	TGTGCCAGCAGCTTACAGAACACAGATACGCAGTATTTT
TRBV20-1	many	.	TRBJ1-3	CSAPWEGGYGNTIYF	TGCAGTGCCCCTTGGGAGGGCGGGTATGGAAACACCATATATTTT
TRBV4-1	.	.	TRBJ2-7	CASRVRGGQGSYEQYF	TGCGCCAGCAGGGTTCGGGGGGGACAGGGCTCCTACGAGCAGTACTTC